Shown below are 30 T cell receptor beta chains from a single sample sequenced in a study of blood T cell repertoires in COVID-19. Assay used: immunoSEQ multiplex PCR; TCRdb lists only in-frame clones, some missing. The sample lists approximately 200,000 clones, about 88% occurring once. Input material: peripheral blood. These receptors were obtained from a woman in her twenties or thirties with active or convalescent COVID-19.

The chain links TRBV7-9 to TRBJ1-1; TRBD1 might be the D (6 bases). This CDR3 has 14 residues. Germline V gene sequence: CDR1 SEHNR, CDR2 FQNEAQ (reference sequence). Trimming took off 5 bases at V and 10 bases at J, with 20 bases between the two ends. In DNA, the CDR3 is TGTGCCAGCAGCCCGCCGGGACAAGGGAATGTAGCTTTCTTT. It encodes CASSPPGQGNVAFF.

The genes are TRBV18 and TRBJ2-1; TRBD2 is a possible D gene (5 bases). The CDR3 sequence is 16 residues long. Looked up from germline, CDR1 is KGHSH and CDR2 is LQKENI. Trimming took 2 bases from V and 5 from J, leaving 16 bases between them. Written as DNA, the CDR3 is TGTGCCAGCTCACCAAATTTAGGGAGCCGGAACAATGAGCAGTTCTTC. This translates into CASSPNLGSRNNEQFF.

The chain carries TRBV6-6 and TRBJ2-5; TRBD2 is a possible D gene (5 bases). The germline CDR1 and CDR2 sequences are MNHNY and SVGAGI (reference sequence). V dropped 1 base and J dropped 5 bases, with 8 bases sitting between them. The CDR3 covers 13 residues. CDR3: CASSYFRGETQYF. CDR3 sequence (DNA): TGTGCCAGCAGTTACTTCCGGGGTGAGACCCAGTACTTC.

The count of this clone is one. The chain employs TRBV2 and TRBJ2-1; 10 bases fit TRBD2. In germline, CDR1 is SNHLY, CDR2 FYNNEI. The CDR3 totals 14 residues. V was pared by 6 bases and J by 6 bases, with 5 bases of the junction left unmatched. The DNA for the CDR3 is TGTGCCAGCAGGGAACTAGCGGGGATCAATGAGCAGTTCTTC. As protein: CASRELAGINEQFF.

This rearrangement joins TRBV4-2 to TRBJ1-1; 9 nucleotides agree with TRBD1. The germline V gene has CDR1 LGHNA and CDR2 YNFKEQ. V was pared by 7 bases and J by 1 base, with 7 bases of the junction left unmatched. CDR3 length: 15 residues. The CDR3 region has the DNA TGTGCCAGCAAGGTCCCGGGACAGGGGAACACTGAAGCTTTCTTT. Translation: CASKVPGQGNTEAFF.

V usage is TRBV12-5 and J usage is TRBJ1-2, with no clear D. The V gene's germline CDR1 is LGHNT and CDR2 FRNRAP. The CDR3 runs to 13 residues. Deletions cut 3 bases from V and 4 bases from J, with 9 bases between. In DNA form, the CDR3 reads TGTGCTAGTGGTTTCAGCGGGGTCTATGGCTACACCTTC. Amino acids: CASGFSGVYGYTF. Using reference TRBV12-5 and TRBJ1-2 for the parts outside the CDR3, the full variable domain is DARVTQTPRHKVTEMGQEVTMRCQPILGHNTVFWYRQTMMQGLELLAYFRNRAPLDDSGMPKDRFSAEMPDATLATLKIQPSEPRDSAVYFCASGFSGVYGYTFGSGTRLTVV.

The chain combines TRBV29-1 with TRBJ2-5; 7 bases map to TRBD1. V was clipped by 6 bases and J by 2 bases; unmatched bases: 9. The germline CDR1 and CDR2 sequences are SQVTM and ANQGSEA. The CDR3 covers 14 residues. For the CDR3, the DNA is TGCAGCGTGCTAGGGACAGCAAATCAAGAGACCCAGTACTTC. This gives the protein CSVLGTANQETQYF.

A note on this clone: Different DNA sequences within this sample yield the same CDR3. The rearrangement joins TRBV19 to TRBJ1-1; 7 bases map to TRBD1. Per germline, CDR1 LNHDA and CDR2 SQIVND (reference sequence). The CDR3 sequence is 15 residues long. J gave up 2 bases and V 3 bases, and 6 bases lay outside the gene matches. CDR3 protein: CASSIRQGGNTEAFF. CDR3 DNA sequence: TGTGCCAGTAGTATCAGACAGGGCGGAAACACTGAAGCTTTCTTT. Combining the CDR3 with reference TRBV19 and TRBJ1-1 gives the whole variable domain DGGITQSPKYLFRKEGQNVTLSCEQNLNHDAMYWYRQDPGQGLRLIYYSQIVNDFQKGDIAEGYSVSREKKESFPLTVTSAQKNPTAFYLCASSIRQGGNTEAFFGQGTRLTVV.

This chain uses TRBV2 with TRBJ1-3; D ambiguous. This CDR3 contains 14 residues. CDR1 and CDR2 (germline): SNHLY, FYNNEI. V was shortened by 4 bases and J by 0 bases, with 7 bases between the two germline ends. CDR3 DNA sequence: TGTGCCAGCAGTGGGTCCAGCTCTGGAAACACCATATATTTT. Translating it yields CASSGSSSGNTIYF.

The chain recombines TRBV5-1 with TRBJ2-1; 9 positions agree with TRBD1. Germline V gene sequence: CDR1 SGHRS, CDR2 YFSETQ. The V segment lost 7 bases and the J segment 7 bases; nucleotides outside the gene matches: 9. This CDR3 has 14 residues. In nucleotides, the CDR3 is TGCGCCAGCGGACTGGACAGGGGAAGGAATGAGCAGTTCTTC. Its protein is CASGLDRGRNEQFF.

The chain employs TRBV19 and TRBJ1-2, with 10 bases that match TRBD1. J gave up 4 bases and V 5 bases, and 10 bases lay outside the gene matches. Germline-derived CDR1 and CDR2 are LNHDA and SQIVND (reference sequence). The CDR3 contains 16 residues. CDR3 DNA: TGTGCCAGTAGTCCCCGGGACAGGGGAGTTGGCTATGGCTACACCTTC. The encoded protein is CASSPRDRGVGYGYTF.

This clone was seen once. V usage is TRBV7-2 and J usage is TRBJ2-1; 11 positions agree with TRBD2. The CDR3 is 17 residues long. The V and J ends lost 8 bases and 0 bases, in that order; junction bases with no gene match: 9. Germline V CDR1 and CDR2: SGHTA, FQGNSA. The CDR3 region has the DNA TGTGCCAGCGGGACTAGCGGACCTCGGGGCTCCTACAATGAGCAGTTCTTC. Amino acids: CASGTSGPRGSYNEQFF.

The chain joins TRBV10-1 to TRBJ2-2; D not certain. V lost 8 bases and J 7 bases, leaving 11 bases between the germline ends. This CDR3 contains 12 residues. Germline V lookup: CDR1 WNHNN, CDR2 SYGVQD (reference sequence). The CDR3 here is CASSRPDGELFF. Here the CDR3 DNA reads TGCGCCAGCTCTAGACCAGACGGGGAGCTGTTTTTT.

The CDR3 bases are TGCGCCAGCAGCCCGACTAGGCCTACCACAGATACGCAGTATTTT. It is translated as CASSPTRPTTDTQYF. The rearrangement uses TRBV5-1 and TRBJ2-3; TRBD2 is a possible D gene (6 bases). Germline CDR1 and CDR2: SGHRS and YFSETQ. This CDR3 comprises 15 residues. V lost 4 bases and J 2 bases, leaving 14 bases between the germline ends.

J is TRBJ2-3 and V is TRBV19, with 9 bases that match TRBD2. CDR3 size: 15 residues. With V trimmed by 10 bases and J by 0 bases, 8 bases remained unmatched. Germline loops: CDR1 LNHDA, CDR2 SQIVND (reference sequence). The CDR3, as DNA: TGTGCCACACGATGGGCGGGGGGGAGCACAGATACGCAGTATTTT. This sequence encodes CATRWAGGSTDTQYF.

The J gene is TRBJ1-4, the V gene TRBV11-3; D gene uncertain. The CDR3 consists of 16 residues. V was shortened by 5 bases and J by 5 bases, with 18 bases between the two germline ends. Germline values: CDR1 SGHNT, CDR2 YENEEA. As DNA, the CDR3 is TGTGCCAGCAGCCATCCCAAGACGCGGGCCAATGAAAAACTGTTTTTT. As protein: CASSHPKTRANEKLFF.

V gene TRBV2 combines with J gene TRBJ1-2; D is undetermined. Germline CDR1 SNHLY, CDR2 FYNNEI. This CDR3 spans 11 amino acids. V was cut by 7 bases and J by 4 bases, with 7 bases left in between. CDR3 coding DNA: TGTGCCAGCAACGGGGTCTATGGCTACACCTTC. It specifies CASNGVYGYTF.

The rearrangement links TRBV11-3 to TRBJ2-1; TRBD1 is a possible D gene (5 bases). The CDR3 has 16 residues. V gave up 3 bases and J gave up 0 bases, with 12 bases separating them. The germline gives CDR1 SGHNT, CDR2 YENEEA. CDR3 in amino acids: CASSFDQGYSYNEQFF. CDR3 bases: TGTGCCAGCAGCTTCGACCAGGGATACTCCTACAATGAGCAGTTCTTC.

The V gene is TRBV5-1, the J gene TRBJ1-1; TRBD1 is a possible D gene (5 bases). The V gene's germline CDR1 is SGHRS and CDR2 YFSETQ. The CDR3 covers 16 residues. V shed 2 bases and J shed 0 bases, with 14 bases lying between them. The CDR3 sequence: CASSFGGANLNTEAFF. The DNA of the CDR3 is TGCGCCAGCAGCTTTGGTGGGGCGAACTTGAACACTGAAGCTTTCTTT.

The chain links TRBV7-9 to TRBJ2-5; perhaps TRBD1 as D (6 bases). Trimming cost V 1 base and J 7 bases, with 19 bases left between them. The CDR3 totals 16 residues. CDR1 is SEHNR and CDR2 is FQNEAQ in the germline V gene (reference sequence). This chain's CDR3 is CASSLEGTSPLGTQYF. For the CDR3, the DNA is TGTGCCAGCAGCTTAGAAGGGACATCCCCTTTAGGGACCCAGTACTTC.

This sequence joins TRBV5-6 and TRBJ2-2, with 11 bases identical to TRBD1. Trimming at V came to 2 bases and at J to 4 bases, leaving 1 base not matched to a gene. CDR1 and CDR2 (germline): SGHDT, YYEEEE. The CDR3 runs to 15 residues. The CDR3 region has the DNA TGTGCCAGCAGCTTAGGGACAGGGGGCACCGGGGAGCTGTTTTTT. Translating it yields CASSLGTGGTGELFF.

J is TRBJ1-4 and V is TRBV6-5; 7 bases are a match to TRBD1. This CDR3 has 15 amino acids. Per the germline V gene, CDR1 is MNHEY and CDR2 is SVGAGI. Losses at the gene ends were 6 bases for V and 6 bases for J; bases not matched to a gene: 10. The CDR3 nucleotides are TGTGCCAGCAGCCTGACAGGGTACAAGTATGAAAAACTGTTTTTT. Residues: CASSLTGYKYEKLFF.

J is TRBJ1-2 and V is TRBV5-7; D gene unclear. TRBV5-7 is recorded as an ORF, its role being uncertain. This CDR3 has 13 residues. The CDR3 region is CATAPGYDYGYTF. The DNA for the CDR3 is TGTGCGACCGCCCCGGGGTATGACTATGGCTACACCTTC.

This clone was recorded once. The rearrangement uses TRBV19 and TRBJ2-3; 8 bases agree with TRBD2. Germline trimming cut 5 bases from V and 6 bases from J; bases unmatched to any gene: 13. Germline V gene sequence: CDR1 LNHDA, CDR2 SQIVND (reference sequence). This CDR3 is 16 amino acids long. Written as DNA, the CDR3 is TGTGCCAGTAGTCCCGTTAACGGGAGGGCCGGGGATACGCAGTATTTT. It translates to CASSPVNGRAGDTQYF.

The CDR3 sequence: CASSTLTGRGIEDSGNTIYF. CDR3 nucleotides: TGTGCCAGTAGTACATTGACAGGAAGAGGTATAGAGGACTCTGGAAACACCATATATTTT. The chain combines TRBV19 with TRBJ1-3; D is perhaps TRBD1 (6 bases). Germline V lookup: CDR1 LNHDA, CDR2 SQIVND (reference sequence). Deletions cut 4 bases from V and 0 bases from J, with 25 bases between. The CDR3 is 20 residues long.

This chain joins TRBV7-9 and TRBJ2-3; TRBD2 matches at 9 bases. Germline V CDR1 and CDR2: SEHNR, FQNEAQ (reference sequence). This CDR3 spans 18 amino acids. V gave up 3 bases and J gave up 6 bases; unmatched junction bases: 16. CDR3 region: CASSFPRGAREGWDTQYF. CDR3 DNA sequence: TGTGCCAGCAGCTTCCCGAGAGGGGCGCGGGAGGGCTGGGATACGCAGTATTTT. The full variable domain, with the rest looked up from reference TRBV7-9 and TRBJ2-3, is DTGVSQNPRHKITKRGQNVTFRCDPISEHNRLYWYRQTLGQGPEFLTYFQNEAQLEKSRLLSDRFSAERPKGSFSTLEIQRTEQGDSAMYLCASSFPRGAREGWDTQYFGPGTRLTVL.

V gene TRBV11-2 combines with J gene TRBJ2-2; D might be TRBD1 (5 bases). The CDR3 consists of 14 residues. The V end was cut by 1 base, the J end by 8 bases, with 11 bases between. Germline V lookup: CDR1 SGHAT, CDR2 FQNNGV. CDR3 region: CASSLVKGKGELFF. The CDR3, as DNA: TGTGCCAGCAGCTTAGTGAAGGGGAAAGGGGAGCTGTTTTTT.

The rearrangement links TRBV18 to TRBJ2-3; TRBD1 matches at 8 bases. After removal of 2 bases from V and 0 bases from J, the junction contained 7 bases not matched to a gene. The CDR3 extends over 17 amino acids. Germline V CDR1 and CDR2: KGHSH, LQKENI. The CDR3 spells CASSPSAGTGSTDTQYF. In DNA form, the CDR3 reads TGTGCCAGCTCACCATCCGCCGGGACAGGCAGCACAGATACGCAGTATTTT.

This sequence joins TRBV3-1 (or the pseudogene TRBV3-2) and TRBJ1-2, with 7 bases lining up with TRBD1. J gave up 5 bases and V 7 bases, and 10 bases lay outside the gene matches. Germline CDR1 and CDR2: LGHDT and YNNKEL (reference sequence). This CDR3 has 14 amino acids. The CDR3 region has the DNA TGTGCCAGCACCCCGGACAGGAGGTCGTATGGCTACACCTTC. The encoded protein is CASTPDRRSYGYTF.

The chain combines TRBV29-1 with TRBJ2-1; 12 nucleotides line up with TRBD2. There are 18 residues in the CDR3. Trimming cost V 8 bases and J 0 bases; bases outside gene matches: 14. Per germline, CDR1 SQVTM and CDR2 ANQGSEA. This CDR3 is CSLSLAGGPMYSYNEQFF. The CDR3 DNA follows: TGCAGCCTATCTCTAGCGGGGGGGCCTATGTACTCCTACAATGAGCAGTTCTTC.